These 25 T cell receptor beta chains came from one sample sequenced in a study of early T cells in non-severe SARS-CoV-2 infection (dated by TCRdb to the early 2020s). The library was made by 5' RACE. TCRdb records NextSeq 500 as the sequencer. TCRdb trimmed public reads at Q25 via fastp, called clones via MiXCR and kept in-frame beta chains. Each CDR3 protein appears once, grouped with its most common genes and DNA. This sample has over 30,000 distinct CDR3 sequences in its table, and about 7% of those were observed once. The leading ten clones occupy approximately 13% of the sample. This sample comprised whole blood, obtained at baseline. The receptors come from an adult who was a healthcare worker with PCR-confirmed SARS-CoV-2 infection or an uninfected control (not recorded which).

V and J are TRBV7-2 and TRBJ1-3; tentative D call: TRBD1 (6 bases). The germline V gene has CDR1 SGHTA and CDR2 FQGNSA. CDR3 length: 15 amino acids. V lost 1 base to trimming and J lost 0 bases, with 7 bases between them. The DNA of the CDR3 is TGTGCCAGCAGCTTAGGGGACAACTCTGGAAACACCATATATTTT. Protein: CASSLGDNSGNTIYF.

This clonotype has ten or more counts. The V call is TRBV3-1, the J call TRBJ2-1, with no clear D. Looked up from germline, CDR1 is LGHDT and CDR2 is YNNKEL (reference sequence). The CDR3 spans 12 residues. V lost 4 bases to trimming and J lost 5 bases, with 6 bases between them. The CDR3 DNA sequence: TGTGCCAGCAGCCCCCGGAACAATGAGCAGTTCTTC. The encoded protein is CASSPRNNEQFF.

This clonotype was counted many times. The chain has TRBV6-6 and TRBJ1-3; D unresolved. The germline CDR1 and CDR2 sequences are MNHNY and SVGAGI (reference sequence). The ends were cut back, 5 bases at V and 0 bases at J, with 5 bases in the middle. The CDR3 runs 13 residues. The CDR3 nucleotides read TGTGCCAGCAGTCCCAGCTCTGGAAACACCATATATTTT. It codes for CASSPSSGNTIYF.

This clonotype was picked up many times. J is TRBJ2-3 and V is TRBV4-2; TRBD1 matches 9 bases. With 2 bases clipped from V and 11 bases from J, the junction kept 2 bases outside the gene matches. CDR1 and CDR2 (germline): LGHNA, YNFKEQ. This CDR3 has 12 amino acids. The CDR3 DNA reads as TGTGCCAGCAGCCAATGGGGACAGGGGCAGTATTTT. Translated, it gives CASSQWGQGQYF.

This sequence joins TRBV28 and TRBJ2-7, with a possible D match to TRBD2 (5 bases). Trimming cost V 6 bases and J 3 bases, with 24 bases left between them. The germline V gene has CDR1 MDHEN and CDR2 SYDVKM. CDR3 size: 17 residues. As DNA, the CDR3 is TGTGCCAGCAGCACCTCTCGTCAGGCAAAGGGAGTCTACGAGCAGTACTTC. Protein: CASSTSRQAKGVYEQYF.

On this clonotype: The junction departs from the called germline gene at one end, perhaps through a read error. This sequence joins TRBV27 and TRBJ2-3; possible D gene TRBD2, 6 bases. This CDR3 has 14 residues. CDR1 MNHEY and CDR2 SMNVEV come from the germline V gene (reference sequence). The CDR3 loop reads CATQEGPATDTQCF. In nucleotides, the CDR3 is TGTGCCACCCAGGAGGGCCCCGCCACAGATACGCAGTGTTTT.

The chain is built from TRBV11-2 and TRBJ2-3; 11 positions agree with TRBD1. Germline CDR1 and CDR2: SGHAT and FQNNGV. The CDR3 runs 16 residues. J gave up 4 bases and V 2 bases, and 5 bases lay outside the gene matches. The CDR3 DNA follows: TGTGCCAGCAGCTTAACGGACAGGGGGCAAGCAGATACGCAGTATTTT. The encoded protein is CASSLTDRGQADTQYF.

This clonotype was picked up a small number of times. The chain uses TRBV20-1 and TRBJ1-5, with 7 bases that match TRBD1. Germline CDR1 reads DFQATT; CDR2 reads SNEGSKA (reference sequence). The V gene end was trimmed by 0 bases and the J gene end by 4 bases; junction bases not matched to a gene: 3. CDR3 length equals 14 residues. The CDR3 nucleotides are TGCAGTGCTAGAGATCAGGGGGGGAATCAGCCCCAGCATTTT. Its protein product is CSARDQGGNQPQHF.

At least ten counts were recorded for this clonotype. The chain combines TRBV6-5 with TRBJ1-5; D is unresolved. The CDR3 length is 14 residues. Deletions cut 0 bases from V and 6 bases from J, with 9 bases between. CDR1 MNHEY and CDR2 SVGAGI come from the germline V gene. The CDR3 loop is CASSYSSLSQPQHF. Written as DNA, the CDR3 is TGTGCCAGCAGTTACTCAAGCCTAAGTCAGCCCCAGCATTTT.

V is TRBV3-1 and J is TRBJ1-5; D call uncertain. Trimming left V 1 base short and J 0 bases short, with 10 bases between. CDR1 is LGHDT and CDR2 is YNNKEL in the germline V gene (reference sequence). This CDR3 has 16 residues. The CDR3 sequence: CASSQGGTDSNQPQHF. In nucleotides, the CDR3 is TGTGCCAGCAGCCAAGGCGGCACAGATAGCAATCAGCCCCAGCATTTT.

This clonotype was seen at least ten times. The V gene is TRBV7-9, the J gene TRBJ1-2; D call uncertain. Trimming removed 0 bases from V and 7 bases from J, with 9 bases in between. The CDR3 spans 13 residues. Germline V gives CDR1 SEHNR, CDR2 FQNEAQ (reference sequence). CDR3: CASSLAYGLGYTF. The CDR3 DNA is TGTGCCAGCAGCTTAGCGTACGGGCTTGGCTACACCTTC.

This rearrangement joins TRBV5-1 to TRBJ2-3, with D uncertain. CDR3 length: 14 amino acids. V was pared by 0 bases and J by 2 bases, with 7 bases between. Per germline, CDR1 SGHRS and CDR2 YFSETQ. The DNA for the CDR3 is TGCGCCAGCAGCTTGGGACGGGTCACAGATACGCAGTATTTT. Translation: CASSLGRVTDTQYF.

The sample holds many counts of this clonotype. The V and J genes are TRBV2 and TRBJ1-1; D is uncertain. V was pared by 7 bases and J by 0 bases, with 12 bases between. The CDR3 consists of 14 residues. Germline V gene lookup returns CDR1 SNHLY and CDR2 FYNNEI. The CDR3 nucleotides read TGTGCCAGCATTATAGACCGGATGAACACTGAAGCTTTCTTT. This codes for CASIIDRMNTEAFF.

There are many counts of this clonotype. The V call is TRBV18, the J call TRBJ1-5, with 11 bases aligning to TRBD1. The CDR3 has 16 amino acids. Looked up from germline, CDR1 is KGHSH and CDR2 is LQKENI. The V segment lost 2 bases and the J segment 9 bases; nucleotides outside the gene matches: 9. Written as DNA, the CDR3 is TGTGCCAGCTCACCAGTGGGACAGGGGGGAAAAGGGCCCCAGCATTTT. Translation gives CASSPVGQGGKGPQHF.

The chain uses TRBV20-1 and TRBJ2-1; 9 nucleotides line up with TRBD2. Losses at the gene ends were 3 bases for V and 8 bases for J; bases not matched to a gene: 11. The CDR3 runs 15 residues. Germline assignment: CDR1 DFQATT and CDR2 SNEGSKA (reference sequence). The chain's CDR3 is CSASPAAGGGDEQFF. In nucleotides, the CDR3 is TGCAGTGCTAGCCCCGCAGCGGGAGGTGGCGATGAGCAGTTCTTC.

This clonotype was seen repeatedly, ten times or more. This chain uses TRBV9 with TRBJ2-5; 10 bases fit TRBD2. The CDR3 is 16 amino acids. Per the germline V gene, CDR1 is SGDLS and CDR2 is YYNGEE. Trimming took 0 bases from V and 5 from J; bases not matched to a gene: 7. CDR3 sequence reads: CASSVAGLAYMETQYF. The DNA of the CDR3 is TGTGCCAGCAGCGTAGCGGGACTAGCGTATATGGAGACCCAGTACTTC.

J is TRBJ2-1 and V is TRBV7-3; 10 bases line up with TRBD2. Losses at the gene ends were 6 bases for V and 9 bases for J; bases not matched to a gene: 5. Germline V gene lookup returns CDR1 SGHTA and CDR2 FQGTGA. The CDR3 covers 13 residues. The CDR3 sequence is CASRPLAGGEQFF. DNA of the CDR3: TGTGCCAGCAGACCATTAGCGGGAGGTGAGCAGTTCTTC. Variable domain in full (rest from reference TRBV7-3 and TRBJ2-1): GAGVSQTPSNKVTEKGKYVELRCDPISGHTALYWYRQSLGQGPEFLIYFQGTGAADDSGLPNDRFFAVRPEGSVSTLKIQRTERGDSAVYLCASRPLAGGEQFFGPGTRLTVL.

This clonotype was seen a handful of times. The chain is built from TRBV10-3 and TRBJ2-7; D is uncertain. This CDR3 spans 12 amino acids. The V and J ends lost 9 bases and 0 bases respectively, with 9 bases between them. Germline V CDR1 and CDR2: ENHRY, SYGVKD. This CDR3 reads CAIQESSYEQYF. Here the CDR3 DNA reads TGTGCCATTCAGGAAAGCTCCTACGAGCAGTACTTC.

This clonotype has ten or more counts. CDR3 coding DNA: TGTGCCAGCAGCTTAACTACTAGCGGGAGGGCCAATGAGCAGTTCTTC. This codes for CASSLTTSGRANEQFF. The gene calls are TRBV7-3 and TRBJ2-1, with 13 nucleotides matching TRBD2. Germline trimming cut 0 bases from V and 6 bases from J; bases unmatched to any gene: 2. The germline CDR1 and CDR2 sequences are SGHTA and FQGTGA. This CDR3 comprises 16 residues.

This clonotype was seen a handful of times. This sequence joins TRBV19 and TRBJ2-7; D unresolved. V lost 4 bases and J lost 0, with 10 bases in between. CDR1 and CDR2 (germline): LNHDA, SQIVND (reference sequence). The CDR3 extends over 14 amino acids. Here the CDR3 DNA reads TGTGCCAGTAGTACCTCACTGGACTCCTACGAGCAGTACGTC. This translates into CASSTSLDSYEQYV.

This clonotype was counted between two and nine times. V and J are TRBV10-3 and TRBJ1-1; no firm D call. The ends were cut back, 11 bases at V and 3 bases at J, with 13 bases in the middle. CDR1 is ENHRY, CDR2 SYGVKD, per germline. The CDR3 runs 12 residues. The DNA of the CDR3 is TGTGCCCCCGCGTCGTTGGACACTGAAGCTTTCTTT. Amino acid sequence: CAPASLDTEAFF.

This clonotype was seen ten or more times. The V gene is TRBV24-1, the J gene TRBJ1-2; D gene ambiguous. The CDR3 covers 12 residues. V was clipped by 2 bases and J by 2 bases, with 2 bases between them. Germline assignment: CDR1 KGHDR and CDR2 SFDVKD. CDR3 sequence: CATSDWNYGYTF. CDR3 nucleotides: TGTGCCACCAGTGATTGGAACTATGGCTACACCTTC.

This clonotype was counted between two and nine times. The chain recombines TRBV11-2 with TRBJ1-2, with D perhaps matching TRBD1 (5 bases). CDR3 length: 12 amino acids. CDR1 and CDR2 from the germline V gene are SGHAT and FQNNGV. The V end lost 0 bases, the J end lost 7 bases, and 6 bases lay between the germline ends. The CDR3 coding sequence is TGTGCCAGCAGCTTAGAAGGGGCTGGCTACACCTTC. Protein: CASSLEGAGYTF.

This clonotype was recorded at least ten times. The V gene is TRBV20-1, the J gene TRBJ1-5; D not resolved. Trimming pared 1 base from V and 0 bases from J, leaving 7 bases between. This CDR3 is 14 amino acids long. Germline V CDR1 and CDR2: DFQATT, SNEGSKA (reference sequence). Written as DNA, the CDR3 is TGCAGTGCTAGAGGCGGACTTAGCAATCAGCCCCAGCATTTT. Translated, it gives CSARGGLSNQPQHF.

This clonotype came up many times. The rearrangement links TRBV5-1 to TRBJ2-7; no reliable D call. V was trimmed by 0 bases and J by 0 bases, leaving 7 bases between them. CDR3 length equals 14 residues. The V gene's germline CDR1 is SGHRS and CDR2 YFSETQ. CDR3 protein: CASSLDSPSYEQYF. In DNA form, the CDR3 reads TGCGCCAGCAGCTTGGACAGCCCCTCCTACGAGCAGTACTTC.